A selection of T cell receptor beta chains follows, all from one sample in a study of cytomegalovirus exposure and HLA in healthy donors. Generated by immunoSEQ multiplex PCR, the TCRdb table keeps only in-frame clones and is missing some. The repertoire has 130,000 or so clones, about 8.5% of them found once; the top ten carry about 5.5%. The material sequenced was PBMCs. These receptors were obtained from a man aged 40-50 years in good health and CMV-seronegative. Each CDR3 is given with its conserved first and last residue.

>TRBV7-9|TRBJ2-1
CASSPGTNLHNEQFF
>TRBV4-3|TRBJ1-1
CASSQDGGGQNTEAFF
>TRBV6-1|TRBJ2-7
CASSDQGSRSSYEQYF
>TRBV6-1|TRBJ1-6
CASSEPSYGQAYSPLHF
>TRBV6-4|TRBJ2-2
CARSPPGVGELFF
>TRBV5-6|TRBJ1-6
CASSSGSASSPLHF
>TRBV27|TRBJ2-7
CASIQIGHEQYF
>TRBV2|TRBJ2-2
CASSSDRSPGELFF
>TRBV7-3|TRBJ1-2
CASSEQGGYGYTF
>TRBV6-1|TRBJ2-1
CASSLGQGATNEQFF
>TRBV7-8|TRBJ1-5
CASSFGRVNQPQHF
>TRBV5-4|TRBJ1-6
CAGSVTGLSLNSPLHF
>TRBV5-6|TRBJ1-3
CASSLGGRLHGNTIYF
>TRBV29-1|TRBJ2-2
CSVASTGELFF
>TRBV14|TRBJ1-1
CASRSQGGEAFF
>TRBV5-1|TRBJ2-2
CASSTHDSTGELFF
>TRBV6-6|TRBJ2-1
CASSPPRGRYNEQFF
>TRBV7-8|TRBJ2-1
CASSDGRTGSSEQFF
>TRBV6-5|TRBJ1-3
CARGQGVGGNTIYF
>TRBV4-3|TRBJ2-7
CASSQYRGGEGEQYF
>TRBV5-4|TRBJ1-2
CASSYLTDTYGYTF
>TRBV11-2|TRBJ1-5
CASSLAGSNQPQHF
>TRBV29-1|TRBJ1-2
CSVAGNYGYTF
>TRBV6-5|TRBJ2-5
CASSYGREVRETQYF
>TRBV11-2|TRBJ2-1
CASSLGSGGAWNEQFF
>TRBV7-9|TRBJ2-7
CASSLSPGYYSYEQYF
>TRBV6-5|TRBJ2-3
CASMGPTDTQYF
>TRBV19|TRBJ1-1
CASSMGQDEAFF
>TRBV4-1|TRBJ2-4
CASSQEPGLAAKNIQYF
>TRBV5-1|TRBJ2-5
CASSLVRAGVETQYF
>TRBV9|TRBJ1-1
CASSAQGTEAFF
>TRBV7-7|TRBJ2-2
CASSHGTAPTGELFF
>TRBV30|TRBJ2-7
CAWSDGLGGEQYF
>TRBV10-3|TRBJ2-2
CAISESWTSGGPNTGELFF
>TRBV6-5|TRBJ1-6
CASKGSVNSPLHF
>TRBV15|TRBJ2-1
CATSRVSGIGNEQFF
>TRBV2|TRBJ2-3
CASSDIADFTDTQYF
>TRBV30|TRBJ2-2
CAWSFGDTGELFF
>TRBV5-1|TRBJ1-6
CASSLGGRVDNSPLHF
>TRBV5-1|TRBJ1-6
CASSADRSSYNSPLHF
>TRBV7-9|TRBJ1-1
CASSLAGLRGTEAFF
>TRBV27|TRBJ2-5
CASGPRWTSGATQYF
>TRBV11-2|TRBJ2-1
CASSLAAGAYNEQFF
>TRBV28|TRBJ2-3
CATSRGAGGSTDTQYF
>TRBV15|TRBJ1-2
CATSTWDRGNGGYTF
>TRBV4-3|TRBJ1-6
CASSQVGGRNSPLHF
>TRBV6-9|TRBJ2-7
CASSWAGGYEQYF
>TRBV19|TRBJ1-2
CASSMGTPYGYTF
>TRBV6-6|TRBJ1-1
CASSYTGTEAFF
>TRBV11-2|TRBJ2-1
CASSLDLGSGAYNEQFF
>TRBV10-1|TRBJ1-2
CASSEVEGQSSNYGYTF
>TRBV30|TRBJ1-6
CAWSDRGAYNSPLHF
>TRBV5-1|TRBJ1-2
CASSLRGADGFFGYTF
>TRBV10-3|TRBJ2-1
CAISSLGLAGDNEQFF
>TRBV13|TRBJ1-2
CASSNGQGVGYTF